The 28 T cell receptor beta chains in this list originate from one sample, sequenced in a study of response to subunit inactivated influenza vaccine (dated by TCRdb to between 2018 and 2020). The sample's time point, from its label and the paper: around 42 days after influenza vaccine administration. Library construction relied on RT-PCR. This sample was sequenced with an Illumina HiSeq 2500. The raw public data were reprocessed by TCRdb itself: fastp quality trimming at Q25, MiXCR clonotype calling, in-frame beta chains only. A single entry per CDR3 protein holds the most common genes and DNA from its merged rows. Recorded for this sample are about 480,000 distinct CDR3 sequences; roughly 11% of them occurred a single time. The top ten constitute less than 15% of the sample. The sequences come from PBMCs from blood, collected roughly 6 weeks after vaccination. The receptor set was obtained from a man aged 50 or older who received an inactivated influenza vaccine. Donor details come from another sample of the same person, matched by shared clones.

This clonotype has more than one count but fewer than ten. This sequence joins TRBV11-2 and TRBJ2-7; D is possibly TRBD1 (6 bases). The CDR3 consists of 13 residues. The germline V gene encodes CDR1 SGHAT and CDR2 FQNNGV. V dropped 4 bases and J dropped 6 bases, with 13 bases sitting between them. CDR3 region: CASSSDRRGEQYF. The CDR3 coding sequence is TGTGCCAGCAGCTCAGACAGGCGTGGCGAGCAGTACTTC. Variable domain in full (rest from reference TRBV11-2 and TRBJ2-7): EAGVAQSPRYKIIEKRQSVAFWCNPISGHATLYWYQQILGQGPKLLIQFQNNGVVDDSQLPKDRFSAERLKGVDSTLKIQPAKLEDSAVYLCASSSDRRGEQYFGPGTRLTVT.

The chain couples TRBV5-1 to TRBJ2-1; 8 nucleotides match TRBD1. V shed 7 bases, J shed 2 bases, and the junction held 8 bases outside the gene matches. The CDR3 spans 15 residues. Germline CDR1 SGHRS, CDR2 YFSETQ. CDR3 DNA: TGCGCCAGCGCGGGCCCAGGGGGCACCTACAATGAGCAGTTCTTC. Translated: CASAGPGGTYNEQFF.

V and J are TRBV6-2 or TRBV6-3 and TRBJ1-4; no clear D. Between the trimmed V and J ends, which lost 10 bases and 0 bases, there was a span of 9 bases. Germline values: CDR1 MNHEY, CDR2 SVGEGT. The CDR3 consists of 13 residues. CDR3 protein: CAIQTTTNEKLFF. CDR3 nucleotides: TGTGCCATCCAGACTACAACTAATGAAAAACTGTTTTTT.

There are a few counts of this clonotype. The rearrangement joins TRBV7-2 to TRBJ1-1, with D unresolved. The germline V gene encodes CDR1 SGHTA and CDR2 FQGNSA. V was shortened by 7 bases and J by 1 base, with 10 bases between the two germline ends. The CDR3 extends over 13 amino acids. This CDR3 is CASIKTPNTEAFF. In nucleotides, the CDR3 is TGTGCCAGCATCAAAACACCGAACACTGAAGCTTTCTTT.

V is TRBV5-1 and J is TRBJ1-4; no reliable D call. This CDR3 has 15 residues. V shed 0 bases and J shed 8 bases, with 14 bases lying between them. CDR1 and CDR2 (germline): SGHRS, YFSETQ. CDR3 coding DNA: TGCGCCAGCAGCTTGGTGCCCGAGAGGAGAGAAAAACTGTTTTTT. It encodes CASSLVPERREKLFF.

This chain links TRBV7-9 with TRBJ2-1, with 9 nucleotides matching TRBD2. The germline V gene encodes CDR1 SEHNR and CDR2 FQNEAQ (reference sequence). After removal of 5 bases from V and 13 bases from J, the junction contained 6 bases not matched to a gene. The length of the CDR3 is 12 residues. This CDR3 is CASSRGLASQFF. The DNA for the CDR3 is TGTGCCAGCAGCCGGGGACTAGCATCCCAGTTCTTC.

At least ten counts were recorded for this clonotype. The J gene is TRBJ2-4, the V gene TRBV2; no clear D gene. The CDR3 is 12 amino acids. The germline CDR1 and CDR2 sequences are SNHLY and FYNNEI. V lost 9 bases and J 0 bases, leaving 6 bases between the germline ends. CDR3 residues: CARPEAKNIQYF. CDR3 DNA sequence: TGTGCCAGACCAGAAGCCAAAAACATTCAGTACTTC.

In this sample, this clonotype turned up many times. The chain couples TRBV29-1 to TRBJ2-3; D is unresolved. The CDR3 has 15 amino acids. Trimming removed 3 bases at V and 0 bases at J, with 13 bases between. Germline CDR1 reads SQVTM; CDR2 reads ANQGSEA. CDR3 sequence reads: CSVETRADSTDTQYF. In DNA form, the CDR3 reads TGCAGCGTTGAGACCCGTGCGGACAGCACAGATACGCAGTATTTT.

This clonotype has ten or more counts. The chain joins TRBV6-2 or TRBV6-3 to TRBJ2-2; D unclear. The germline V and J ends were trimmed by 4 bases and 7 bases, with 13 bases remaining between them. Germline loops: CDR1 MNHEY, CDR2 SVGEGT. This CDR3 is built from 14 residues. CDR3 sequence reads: CASSSYGFGGELFF. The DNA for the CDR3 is TGTGCCAGCAGTTCTTACGGGTTCGGCGGGGAGCTGTTTTTT.

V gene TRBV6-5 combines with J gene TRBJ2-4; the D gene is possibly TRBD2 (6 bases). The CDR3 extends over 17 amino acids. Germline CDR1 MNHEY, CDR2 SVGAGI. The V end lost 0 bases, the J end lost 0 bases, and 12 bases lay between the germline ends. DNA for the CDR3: TGTGCCAGCAGTTACTCGGGGACTCCCGGAGCCAAAAACATTCAGTACTTC. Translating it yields CASSYSGTPGAKNIQYF.

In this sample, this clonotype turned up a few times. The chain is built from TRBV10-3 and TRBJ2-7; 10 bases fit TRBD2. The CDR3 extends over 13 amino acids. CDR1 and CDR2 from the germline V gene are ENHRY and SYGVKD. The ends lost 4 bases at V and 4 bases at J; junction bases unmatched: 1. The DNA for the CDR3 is TGTGCCATCAGTGGGGGACTAGCGTACGAGCAGTACTTC. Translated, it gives CAISGGLAYEQYF.

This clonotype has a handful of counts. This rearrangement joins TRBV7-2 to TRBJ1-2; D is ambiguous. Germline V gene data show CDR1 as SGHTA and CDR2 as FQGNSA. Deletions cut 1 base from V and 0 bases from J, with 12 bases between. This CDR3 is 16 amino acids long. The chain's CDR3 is CASSLDWRLSNYGYTF. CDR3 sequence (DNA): TGTGCCAGCAGCTTAGATTGGAGGTTATCTAACTATGGCTACACCTTC.

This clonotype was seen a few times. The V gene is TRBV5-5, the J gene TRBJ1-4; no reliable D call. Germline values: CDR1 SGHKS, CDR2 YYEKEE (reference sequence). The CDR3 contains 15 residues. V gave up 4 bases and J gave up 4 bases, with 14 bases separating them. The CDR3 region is CASSPGPTVNEKLFF. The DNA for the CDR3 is TGTGCCAGCAGCCCCGGGCCAACCGTTAATGAAAAACTGTTTTTT.

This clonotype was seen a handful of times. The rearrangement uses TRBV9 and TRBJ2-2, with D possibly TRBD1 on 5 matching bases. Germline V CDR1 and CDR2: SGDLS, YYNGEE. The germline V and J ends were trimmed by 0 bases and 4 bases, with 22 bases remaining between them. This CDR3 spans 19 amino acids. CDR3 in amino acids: CASSVAFFLGEVGTGELFF. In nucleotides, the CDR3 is TGTGCCAGCAGCGTAGCTTTTTTCTTAGGGGAAGTCGGCACCGGGGAGCTGTTTTTT.

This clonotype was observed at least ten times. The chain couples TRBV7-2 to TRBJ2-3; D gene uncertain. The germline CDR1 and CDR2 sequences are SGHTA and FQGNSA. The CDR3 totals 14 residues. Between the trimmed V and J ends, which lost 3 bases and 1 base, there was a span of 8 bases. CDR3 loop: CASSFIQRTDTQYF. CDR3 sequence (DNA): TGTGCCAGCAGCTTTATCCAGCGCACAGATACGCAGTATTTT.

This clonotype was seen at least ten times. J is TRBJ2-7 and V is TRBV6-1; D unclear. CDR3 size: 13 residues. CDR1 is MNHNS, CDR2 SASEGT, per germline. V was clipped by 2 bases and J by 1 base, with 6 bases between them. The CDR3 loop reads CASSELGSYEQYF. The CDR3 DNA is TGTGCCAGCAGTGAACTAGGTTCCTACGAGCAGTACTTC.

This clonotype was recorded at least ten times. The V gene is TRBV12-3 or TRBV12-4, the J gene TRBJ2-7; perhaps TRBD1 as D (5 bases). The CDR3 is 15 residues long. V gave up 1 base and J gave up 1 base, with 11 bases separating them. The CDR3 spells CASSLGPGKSYEQYF. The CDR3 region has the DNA TGTGCCAGCAGTTTAGGTCCAGGGAAATCCTACGAGCAGTACTTC.

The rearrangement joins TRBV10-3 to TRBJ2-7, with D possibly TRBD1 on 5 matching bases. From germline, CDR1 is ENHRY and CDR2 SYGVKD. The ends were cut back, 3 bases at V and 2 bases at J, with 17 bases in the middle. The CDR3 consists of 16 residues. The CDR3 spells CAISEGRQGITYEQYF. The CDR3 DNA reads TGTGCCATCAGTGAAGGTCGGCAGGGAATAACCTACGAGCAGTACTTC.

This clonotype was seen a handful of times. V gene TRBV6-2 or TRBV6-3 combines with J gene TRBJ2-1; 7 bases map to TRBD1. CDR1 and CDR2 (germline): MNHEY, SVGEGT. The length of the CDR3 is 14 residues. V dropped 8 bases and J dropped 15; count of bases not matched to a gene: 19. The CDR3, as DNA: TGTGCCAGCGGCCTAATCAGGCGACAGGGAGTAACGTTCTTC. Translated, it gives CASGLIRRQGVTFF.

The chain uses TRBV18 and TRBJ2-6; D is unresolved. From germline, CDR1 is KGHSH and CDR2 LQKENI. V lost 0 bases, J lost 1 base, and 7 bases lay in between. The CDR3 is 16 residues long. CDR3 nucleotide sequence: TGTGCCAGCTCACCACCGAGGCTATCTGGGGCCAACGTCCTGACTTTC. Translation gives CASSPPRLSGANVLTF.

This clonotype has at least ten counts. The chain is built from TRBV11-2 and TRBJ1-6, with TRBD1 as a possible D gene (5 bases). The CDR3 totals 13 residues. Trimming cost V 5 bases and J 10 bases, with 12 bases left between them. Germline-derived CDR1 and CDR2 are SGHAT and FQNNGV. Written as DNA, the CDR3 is TGTGCCAGCAGCCTAGGGACCTCCTCACCCCTCCACTTT. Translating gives CASSLGTSSPLHF.

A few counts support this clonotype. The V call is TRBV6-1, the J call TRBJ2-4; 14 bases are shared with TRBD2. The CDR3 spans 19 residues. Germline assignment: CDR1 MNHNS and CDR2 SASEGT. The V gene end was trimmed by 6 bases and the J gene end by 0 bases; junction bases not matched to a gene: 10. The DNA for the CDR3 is TGTGCCAGCAGCGACGCGGGACTAGCGGGAGCTGGAGCCAAAAACATTCAGTACTTC. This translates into CASSDAGLAGAGAKNIQYF.

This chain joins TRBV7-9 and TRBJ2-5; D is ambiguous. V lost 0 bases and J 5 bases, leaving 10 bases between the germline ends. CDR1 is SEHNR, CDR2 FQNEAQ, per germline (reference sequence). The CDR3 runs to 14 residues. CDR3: CASSLAGIMETQYF. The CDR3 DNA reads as TGTGCCAGCAGCTTAGCGGGGATCATGGAGACCCAGTACTTC.

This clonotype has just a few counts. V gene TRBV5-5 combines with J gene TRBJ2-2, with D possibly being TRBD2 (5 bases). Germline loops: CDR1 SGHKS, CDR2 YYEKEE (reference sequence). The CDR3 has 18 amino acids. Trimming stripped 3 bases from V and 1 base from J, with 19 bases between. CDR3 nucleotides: TGTGCCAGCAGCTCCTACAGCGGCCTGACCTTGAACACCGGGGAGCTGTTTTTT. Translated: CASSSYSGLTLNTGELFF.

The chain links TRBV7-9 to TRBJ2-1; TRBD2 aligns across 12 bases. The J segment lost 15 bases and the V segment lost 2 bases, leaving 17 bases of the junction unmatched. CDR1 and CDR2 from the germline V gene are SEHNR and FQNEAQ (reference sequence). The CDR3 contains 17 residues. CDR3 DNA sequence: TGTGCCAGCAGCTTAATTGGGCGGCTAGCGGGAGGGCCCTCCCCGTTCTTC. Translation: CASSLIGRLAGGPSPFF.

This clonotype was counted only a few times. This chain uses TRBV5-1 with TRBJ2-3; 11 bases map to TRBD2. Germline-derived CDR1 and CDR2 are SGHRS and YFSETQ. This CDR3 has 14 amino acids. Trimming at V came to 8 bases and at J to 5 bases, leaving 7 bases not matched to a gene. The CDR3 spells CASHTSGGGDTQYF. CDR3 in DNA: TGCGCCAGTCACACTAGCGGGGGTGGAGATACGCAGTATTTT. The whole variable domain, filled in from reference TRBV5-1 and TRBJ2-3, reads KAGVTQTPRYLIKTRGQQVTLSCSPISGHRSVSWYQQTPGQGLQFLFEYFSETQRNKGNFPGRFSGRQFSNSRSEMNVSTLELGDSALYLCASHTSGGGDTQYFGPGTRLTVL.

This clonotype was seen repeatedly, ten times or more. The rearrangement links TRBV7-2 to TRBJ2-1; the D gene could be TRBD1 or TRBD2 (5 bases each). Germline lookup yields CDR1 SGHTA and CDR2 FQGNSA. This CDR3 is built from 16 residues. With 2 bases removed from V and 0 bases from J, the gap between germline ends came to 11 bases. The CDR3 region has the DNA TGTGCCAGCAGCTTACTGGGGGTTGGCTCCTACAATGAGCAGTTCTTC. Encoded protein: CASSLLGVGSYNEQFF.

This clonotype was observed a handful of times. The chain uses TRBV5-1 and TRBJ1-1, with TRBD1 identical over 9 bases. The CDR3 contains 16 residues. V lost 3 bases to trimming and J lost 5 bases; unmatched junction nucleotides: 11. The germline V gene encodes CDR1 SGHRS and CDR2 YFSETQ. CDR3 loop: CASSSGQGRDGTEAFF. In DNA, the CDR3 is TGCGCCAGCAGCTCGGGACAGGGTCGAGATGGGACTGAAGCTTTCTTT. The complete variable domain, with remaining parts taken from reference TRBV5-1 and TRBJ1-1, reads KAGVTQTPRYLIKTRGQQVTLSCSPISGHRSVSWYQQTPGQGLQFLFEYFSETQRNKGNFPGRFSGRQFSNSRSEMNVSTLELGDSALYLCASSSGQGRDGTEAFFGQGTRLTVV.